This TCR beta chain is from a study of T cells expressing NK-cell markers (dated by TCRdb to 2020 to 2022). Regarding the complete study: TCR beta-chain repertoires were profiled in sorted CD3+CD56+NKG2C+, CD3+CD56+NKG2C- and CD3+CD56-NKG2C+ T-cell subsets from fewer than 10 donors. Seven of the eight sequenced donors were HCMV-seropositive and one was HCMV-seronegative. The study sequenced eight donors, all healthy volunteers chosen at random: three men and five women. Sequencing of the libraries produced 2 x 150 bp reads on Illumina HiSeq 2000/2500, MiSeq or NextSeq. Summary of the overall study and its limitations: It remained unclear whether the expanded NKG2C-expressing T cell clones were specific for HCMV antigens. Those dominant clonotypes were again the most abundant among CD3+CD56-NKG2C+ cells in a handful of donors, at roughly 25-65%. In several donors, the dominant CD3+CD56+NKG2C+ clonotypes were among the top 10 CD8+ clonotypes and accounted for about 1.0-7.5% of CD8+ T cells.

HCMV serostatus was determined by detecting HCMV-specific IgG in serum with a commercial ELISA kit. Peripheral blood mononuclear cells were isolated from blood by Ficoll density gradient centrifugation. The sequencer listed for this sample is Illumina HiSeq 2000. The TCR beta cDNA libraries were made using 5'RACE template switching, a step that added both a universal primer site and unique molecular identifiers. Synthesis of cDNA was primed from the TCR beta constant segment and was followed by two consecutive PCR amplification steps. On the study's bioinformatics: Reads were demultiplexed and grouped by UMI with MIGEC, and clonotypes were assembled and quantified with MiTCR. To exclude erroneous sequences, any TCR cDNA sequence not supported by at least two reads was discarded. The tcR package was used for downstream repertoire analysis, and clonotypes were matched between fractions using CDR3 nucleotide sequence together with V segment. VDJmatch was used to annotate antigen specificity against VDJdb, with one amino acid substitution in CDR3 permitted. After TCRdb reprocessed the reads, each CDR3 protein sequence was kept as one row, without DNA. The V and J calls reflect TCRdb's pipeline rather than the authors' work. The sample table records 150,000 to 200,000 distinct CDR3 sequences. Approximately 18% of the sample rests with the top ten.

CDR1 and CDR2, per the germline V gene, are SNHLY and FYNNEI. The CDR3 runs 12 amino acids, cysteine and phenylalanine included. The protein alone is recorded here. With regard to this clonotype: Its antigen remains unidentified.

The TCR originated in a woman between 18 and 70 years old in good health. This chain joins TRBV2 to TRBJ2-5. Sequenced sample: blood T cells: a sorted CD56 or NKG2C T cell subset, CD4+ or CD8+ T cells, or bulk PBMC T cells (not recorded which). The CDR3 corresponds to CASSAPPETQYF.